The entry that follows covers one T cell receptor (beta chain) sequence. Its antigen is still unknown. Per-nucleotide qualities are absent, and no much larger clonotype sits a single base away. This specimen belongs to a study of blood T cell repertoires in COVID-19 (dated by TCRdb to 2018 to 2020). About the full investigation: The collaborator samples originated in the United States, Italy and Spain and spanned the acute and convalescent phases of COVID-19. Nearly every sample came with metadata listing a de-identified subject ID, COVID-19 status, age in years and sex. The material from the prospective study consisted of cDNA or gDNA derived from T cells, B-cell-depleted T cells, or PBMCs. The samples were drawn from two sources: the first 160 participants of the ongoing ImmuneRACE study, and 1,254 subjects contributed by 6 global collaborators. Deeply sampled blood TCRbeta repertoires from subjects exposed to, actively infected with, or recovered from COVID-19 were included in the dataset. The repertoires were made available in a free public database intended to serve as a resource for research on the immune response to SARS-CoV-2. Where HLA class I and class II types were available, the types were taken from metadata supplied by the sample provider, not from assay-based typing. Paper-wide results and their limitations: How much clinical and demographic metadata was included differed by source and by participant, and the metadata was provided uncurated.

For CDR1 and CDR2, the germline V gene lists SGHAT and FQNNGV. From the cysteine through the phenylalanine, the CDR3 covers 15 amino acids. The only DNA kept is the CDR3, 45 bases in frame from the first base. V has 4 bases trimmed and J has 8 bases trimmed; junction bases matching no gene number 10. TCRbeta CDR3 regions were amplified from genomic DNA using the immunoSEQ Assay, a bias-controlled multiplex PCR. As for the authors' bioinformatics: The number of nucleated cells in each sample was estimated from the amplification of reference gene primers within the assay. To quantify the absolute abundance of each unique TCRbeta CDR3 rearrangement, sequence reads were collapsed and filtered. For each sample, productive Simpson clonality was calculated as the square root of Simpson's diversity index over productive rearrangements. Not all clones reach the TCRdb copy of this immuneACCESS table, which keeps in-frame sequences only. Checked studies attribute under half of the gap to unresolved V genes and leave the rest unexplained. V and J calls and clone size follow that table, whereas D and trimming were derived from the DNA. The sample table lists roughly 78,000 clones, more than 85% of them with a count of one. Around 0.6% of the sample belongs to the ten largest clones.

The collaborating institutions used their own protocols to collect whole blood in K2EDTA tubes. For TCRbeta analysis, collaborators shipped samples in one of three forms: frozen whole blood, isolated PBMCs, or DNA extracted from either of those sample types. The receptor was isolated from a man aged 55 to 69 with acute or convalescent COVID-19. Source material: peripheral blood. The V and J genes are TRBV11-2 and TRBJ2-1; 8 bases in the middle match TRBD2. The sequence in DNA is TGTGCCAGCAGCTATTATAGCGGGGAACGTTATGAGCAGTTCTTC. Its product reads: CASSYYSGERYEQFF.